This TCR beta chain originates from a study of blood T cell repertoires in COVID-19. As for the study in general: Sites across the United States, Italy and Spain contributed samples from acute and convalescent COVID-19. PBMCs, B-cell-depleted T cells, or T cells provided the cDNA or gDNA that made up the material.

CDR1 is SGHRS, CDR2 YFSETQ, per germline. V lost 0 bases and J lost 5; bases outside the gene matches: 6. CDR3 length: 16 amino acids. Methods used by the authors: For nucleated cells, counts were estimated from reference gene primer amplification. TCRdb keeps only in-frame clones here, not all; method: immunoSEQ multiplex PCR. Clonal size and the V and J genes are those of that table, whereas D and trimming came from the DNA. The sample lists some 260,000 clones; 82% were seen once. The sequence came from a woman older than 75 with active or convalescent COVID-19. Sequenced sample: peripheral blood. The genes are TRBV5-1 and TRBJ1-1, with 11 bases aligning to TRBD1. The chain's CDR3 is CASSLELGTGGTEAFF. CDR3 sequence (DNA): TGCGCCAGCAGCTTGGAGTTGGGGACAGGGGGGACTGAAGCTTTCTTT.